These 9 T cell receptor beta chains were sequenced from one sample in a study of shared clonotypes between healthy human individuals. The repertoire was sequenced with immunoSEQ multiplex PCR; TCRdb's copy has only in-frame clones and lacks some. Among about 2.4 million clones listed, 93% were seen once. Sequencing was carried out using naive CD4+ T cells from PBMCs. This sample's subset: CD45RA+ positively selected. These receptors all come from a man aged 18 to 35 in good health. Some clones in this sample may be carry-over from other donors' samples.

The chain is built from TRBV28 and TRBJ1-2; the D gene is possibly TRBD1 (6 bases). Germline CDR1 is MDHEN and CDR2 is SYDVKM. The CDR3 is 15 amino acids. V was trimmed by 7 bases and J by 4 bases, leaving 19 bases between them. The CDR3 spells CASMSPDRSFYGYTF. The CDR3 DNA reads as TGTGCCAGCATGTCCCCCGACAGGAGCTTCTATGGCTACACCTTC.

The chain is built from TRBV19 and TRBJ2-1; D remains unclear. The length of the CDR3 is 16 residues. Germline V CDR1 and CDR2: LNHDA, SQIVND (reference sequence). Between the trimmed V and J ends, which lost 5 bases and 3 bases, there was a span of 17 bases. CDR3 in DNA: TGTGCCAGTAGTTCCCTGCCGACACCAAACTACAATGAGCAGTTCTTC. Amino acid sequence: CASSSLPTPNYNEQFF.

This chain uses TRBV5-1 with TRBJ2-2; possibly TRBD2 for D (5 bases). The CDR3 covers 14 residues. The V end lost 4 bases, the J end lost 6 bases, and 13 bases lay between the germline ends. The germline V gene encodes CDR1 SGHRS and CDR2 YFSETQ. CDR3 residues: CASSPLRGPGELFF. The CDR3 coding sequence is TGCGCCAGCAGCCCACTTAGAGGGCCCGGGGAGCTGTTTTTT.

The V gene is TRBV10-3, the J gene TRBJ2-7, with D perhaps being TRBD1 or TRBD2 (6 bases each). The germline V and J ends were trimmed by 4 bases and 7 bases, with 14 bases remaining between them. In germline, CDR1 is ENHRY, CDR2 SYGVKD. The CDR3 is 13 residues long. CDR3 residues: CAISGGAGREQYF. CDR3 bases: TGTGCCATCAGTGGGGGGGCAGGGAGGGAGCAGTACTTC.

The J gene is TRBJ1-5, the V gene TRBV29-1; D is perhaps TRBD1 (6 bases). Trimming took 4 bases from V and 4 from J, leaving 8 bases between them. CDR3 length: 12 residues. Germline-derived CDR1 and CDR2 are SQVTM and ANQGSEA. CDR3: CSVGGANQPQHF. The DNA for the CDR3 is TGCAGCGTTGGGGGGGCGAATCAGCCCCAGCATTTT.

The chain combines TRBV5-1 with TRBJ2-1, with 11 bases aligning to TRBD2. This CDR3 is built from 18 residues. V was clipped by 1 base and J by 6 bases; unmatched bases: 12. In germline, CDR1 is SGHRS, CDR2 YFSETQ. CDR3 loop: CASSLRLAGGPISNEQFF. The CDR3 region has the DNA TGCGCCAGCAGCTTGCGGTTAGCGGGAGGGCCAATTTCCAATGAGCAGTTCTTC. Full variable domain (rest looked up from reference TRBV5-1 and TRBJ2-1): KAGVTQTPRYLIKTRGQQVTLSCSPISGHRSVSWYQQTPGQGLQFLFEYFSETQRNKGNFPGRFSGRQFSNSRSEMNVSTLELGDSALYLCASSLRLAGGPISNEQFFGPGTRLTVL.

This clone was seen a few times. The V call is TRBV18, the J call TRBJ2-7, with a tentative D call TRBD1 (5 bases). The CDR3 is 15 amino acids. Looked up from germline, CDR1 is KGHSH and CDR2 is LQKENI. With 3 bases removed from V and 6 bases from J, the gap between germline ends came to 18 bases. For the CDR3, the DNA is TGTGCCAGCTCACCGTCAGGACACGATGGAGCCGAGCAGTACTTC. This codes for CASSPSGHDGAEQYF.

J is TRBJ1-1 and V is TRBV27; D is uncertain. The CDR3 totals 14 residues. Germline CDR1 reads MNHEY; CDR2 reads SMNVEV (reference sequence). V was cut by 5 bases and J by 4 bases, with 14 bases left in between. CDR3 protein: CASSALLVGTEAFF. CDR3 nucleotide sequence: TGTGCCAGCAGTGCGTTGTTAGTTGGCACTGAAGCTTTCTTT.

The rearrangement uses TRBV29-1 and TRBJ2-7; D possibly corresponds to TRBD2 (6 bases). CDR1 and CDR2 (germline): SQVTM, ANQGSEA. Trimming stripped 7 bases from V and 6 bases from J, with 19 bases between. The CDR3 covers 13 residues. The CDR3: CSGRVALSGEQYF. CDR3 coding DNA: TGCAGCGGGAGGGTGGCACTCTCGGGCGAGCAGTACTTC.